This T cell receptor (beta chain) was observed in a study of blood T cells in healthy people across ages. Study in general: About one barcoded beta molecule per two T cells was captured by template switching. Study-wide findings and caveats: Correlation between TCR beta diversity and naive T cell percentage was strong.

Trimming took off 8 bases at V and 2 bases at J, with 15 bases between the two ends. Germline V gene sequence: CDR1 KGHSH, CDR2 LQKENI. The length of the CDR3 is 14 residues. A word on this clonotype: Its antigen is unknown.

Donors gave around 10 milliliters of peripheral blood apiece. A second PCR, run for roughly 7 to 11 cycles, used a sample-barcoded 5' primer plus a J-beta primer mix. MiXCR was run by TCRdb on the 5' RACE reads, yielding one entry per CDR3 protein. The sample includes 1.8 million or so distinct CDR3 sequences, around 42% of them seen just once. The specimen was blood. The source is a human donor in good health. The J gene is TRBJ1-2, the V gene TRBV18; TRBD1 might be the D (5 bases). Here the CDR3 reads CASTTGNANYGYTF. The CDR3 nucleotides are TGTGCCAGCACCACAGGAAATGCCAACTATGGCTACACCTTC.